This TCR beta chain was sequenced for a study of identical twins. One entry per CDR3 protein results from TCRdb running MiXCR on the 5' RACE reads. The data hold roughly 630,000 distinct CDR3 sequences, with around 7.4% observed a single time. This clonotype was observed a handful of times. Antigen specificity is unknown. Study observations and caveats: For cord blood, abundant beta clonotypes had fewer insertions, unlike memory repertoires, which showed none.

The junction had 4 bases not matched to a gene; V was cut back by 6 bases and J by 3 bases. Germline V gives CDR1 DFQATT, CDR2 SNEGSKA (reference sequence). This CDR3 is 13 amino acids long. These same records also appear under a second study, on yellow fever vaccine responses in identical twins. From that study: Twins reportedly had a vaccine T cell response that seemed partly convergent, partly personalized.

The sequencing input was PBMCs. The receptor was isolated from a woman aged 18-30 years in good health. This rearrangement joins TRBV20-1 to TRBJ2-1, with 8 bases that match TRBD1. The CDR3 coding sequence is TGCAGTGCCGCGGACAGGGTCTACAATGAGCAGTTCTTC. This sequence encodes CSAADRVYNEQFF.